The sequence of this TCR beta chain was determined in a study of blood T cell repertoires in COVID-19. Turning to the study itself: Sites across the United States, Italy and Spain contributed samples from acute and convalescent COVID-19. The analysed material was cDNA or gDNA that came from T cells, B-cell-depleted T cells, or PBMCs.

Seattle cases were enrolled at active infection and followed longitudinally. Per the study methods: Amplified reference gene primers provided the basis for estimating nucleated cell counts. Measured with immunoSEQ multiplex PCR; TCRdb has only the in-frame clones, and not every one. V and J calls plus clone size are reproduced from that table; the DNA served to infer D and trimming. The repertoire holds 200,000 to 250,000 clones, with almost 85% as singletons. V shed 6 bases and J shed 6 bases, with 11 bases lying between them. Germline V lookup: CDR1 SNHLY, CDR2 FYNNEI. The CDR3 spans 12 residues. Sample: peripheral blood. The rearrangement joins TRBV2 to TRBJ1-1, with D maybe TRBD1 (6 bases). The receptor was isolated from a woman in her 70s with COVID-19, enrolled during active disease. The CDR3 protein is CASRPQGPEAFF. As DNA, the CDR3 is TGTGCCAGCAGGCCACAGGGTCCTGAAGCTTTCTTT. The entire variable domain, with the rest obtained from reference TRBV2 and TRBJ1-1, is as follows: EPEVTQTPSHQVTQMGQEVILRCVPISNHLYFYWYRQILGQKVEFLVSFYNNEISEKSEIFDDQFSVERPDGSNFTLKIRSTKLEDSAMYFCASRPQGPEAFFGQGTRLTVV.